A single sample gave rise to the 8 T cell receptor beta chains below, sequenced in a study of CD8+ T cells in alopecia areata. RNA, once extracted, was reverse transcribed into cDNA for use as the sequencing template. Data came from immunoSEQ multiplex PCR; TCRdb stores just in-frame clones and leaves some out. There are about 270,000 clones in the sample, none observed a single time. Markers used for sorting pooled cutaneous lymph node cells were CD4, CD8alpha, NKG2D, NKG2ACE and others. Sequencing used CD4+ T cells sorted from a lymph node. The receptors shown here come from a C3H/HeJ mouse with alopecia areata. The mouse line has the MHC haplotype H2-k.

A remark on this clone: The germline and genes are mouse ones. Read coverage stops 3 residues before the CDR3 terminus; the germline J gene supplies the remainder. The chain combines TRBV5 with TRBJ1-6, with D tentatively TRBD1 (5 bases). TRBJ1-6 is identified as an open reading frame with a role that is uncertain. The V end lost 4 bases, the J end lost 0 bases, and 10 bases lay between the germline ends. The CDR3 extends over 16 amino acids. Per germline, CDR1 LGHNA and CDR2 YNLKQL (reference sequence). The CDR3 bases that were read are TGTGCCAGCAGCCCCCGGGGGGGTTCCTATAATTCGCCC. Translated: CASSPRGGSYNSP. In full, the CDR3 reads CASSPRGGSYNSPLYF.

This clone appeared a few times. Gene names and germline match the mouse. The CDR3 goes on 4 residues after the read ends, and that part is filled in from the germline J gene. V gene TRBV5 combines with J gene TRBJ2-1; 8 positions match TRBD2. This CDR3 contains 16 residues. The germline CDR1 and CDR2 sequences are LGHNA and YNLKQL (reference sequence). Trimming removed 4 bases from V and 3 bases from J; junction bases left unmatched: 8. The CDR3 bases that were read are TGTGCCAGCAGCCCCGGGGCTGGGGGGCCCTATGCT. Translated: CASSPGAGGPYA. The whole CDR3 is CASSPGAGGPYAEQFF.

Points on this clone: Genes and germline are mouse. The read is 4 residues too short to cover the CDR3 end, so that end is filled in from the germline J gene. The same CDR3 can be traced to other DNA sequences in this sample. V is TRBV17 and J is TRBJ2-1; the D gene is possibly TRBD1 (5 bases). CDR1 is MNHDT and CDR2 is YYDKIL in the germline V gene. CDR3 length: 13 residues. With 1 base removed from V and 4 bases from J, the gap between germline ends came to 5 bases. The sequenced CDR3 bases are TGTGCTAGCAGTAGAGGACAGTATGCT. Translated, it gives CASSRGQYA. In full, the CDR3 reads CASSRGQYAEQFF.

Comments on this clone: The listed genes are named as in mouse. The read ends 4 residues shy of where the CDR3 ends; the end is completed using the germline J gene. The rearrangement links TRBV5 to TRBJ2-1, with D possibly being TRBD2 (6 bases). Germline V gene lookup returns CDR1 LGHNA and CDR2 YNLKQL (reference sequence). The CDR3 sequence is 16 residues long. Trimming took 1 base from V and 0 from J, leaving 10 bases between them. The part of the CDR3 DNA that was read is TGTGCCAGCAGCCAAGGGATTGGGGGTAACTATGCT. Its protein is CASSQGIGGNYA. The complete CDR3 protein is CASSQGIGGNYAEQFF.

On this clone: Mouse gene names and germline throughout. The read ends 4 residues before the CDR3 terminus; that terminus is restored from the germline J gene. The chain carries TRBV13-1 and TRBJ2-5; 12 bases match TRBD1. The CDR3 runs to 14 residues. The germline gives CDR1 NSHNY, CDR2 SYGAGN. CDR3 amino acids: CASSAGQGADTQYF. The CDR3 DNA, read in part, is TGTGCCAGCAGTGCGGGACAGGGGGCAGAC.

This clone has just a few counts. Gene and germline names: mouse. The read terminates 3 residues ahead of where the CDR3 ends, so the germline J gene completes it. Different DNA sequences within this sample yield the same CDR3. This chain uses TRBV19 with TRBJ1-6; 8 bases are shared with TRBD1. TRBJ1-6 is marked as an open reading frame, function uncertain. Per the germline V gene, CDR1 is FNHDT and CDR2 is SITEND (reference sequence). J gave up 3 bases and V 5 bases, and 1 base lay outside the gene matches. The CDR3 is 14 residues long. The CDR3 here is CASSDRGYNSPLYF. Partial CDR3 DNA: TGTGCCAGCAGCGACAGGGGCTATAATTCGCCC.

This clone was counted only a few times. Germline and genes here are mouse. The read terminates 4 residues before the CDR3 end, so the remaining end is supplied by the germline J gene. This chain uses TRBV13-1 with TRBJ2-4; 10 bases map to TRBD2. The junction had 10 bases not matched to a gene; V was cut back by 0 bases and J by 0 bases. The CDR3 covers 19 residues. Germline V gene lookup returns CDR1 NSHNY and CDR2 SYGAGN. CDR3 bases read: TGTGCCAGCAGTGATGCAGCCGGGACTGGGGTTTTTAGTCAAAAC. It yields the protein CASSDAAGTGVFSQN. The whole CDR3 protein reads CASSDAAGTGVFSQNTLYF.

This clone was seen a handful of times. The gene names given are mouse names. The read terminates 4 residues before the CDR3 end, so the remaining end is supplied by the germline J gene. This rearrangement joins TRBV13-1 to TRBJ2-2, with 9 bases identical to TRBD2. V lost 5 bases, J lost 1 base, and 3 bases stayed unmatched. Germline CDR1 reads NSHNY; CDR2 reads SYGAGN. This CDR3 comprises 15 residues. The sequenced CDR3 bases are TGTGCCAGCAGACTCTGGGGGGGAAACACCGGG. Translating it yields CASRLWGGNTG. The CDR3 as a whole reads CASRLWGGNTGQLYF.